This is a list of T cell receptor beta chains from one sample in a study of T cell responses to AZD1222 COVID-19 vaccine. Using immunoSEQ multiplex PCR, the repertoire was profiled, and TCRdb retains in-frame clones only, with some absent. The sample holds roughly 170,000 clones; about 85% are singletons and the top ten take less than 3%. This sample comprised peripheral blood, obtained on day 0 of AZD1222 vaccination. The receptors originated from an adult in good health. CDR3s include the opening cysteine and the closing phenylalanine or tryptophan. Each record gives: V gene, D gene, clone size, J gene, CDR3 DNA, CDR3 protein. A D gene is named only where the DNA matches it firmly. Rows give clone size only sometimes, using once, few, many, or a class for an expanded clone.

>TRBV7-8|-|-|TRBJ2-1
TGTGCCAGCAGCCCCCCAGGTTACAATGAGCAGTTCTTC
CASSPPGYNEQFF
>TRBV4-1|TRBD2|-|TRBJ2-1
TGCGCCAGCAGTCAGACTAGCGGAACCTACAATGAGCAGTTCTTC
CASSQTSGTYNEQFF
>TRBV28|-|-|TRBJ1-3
TGTGCCAGCAGTTCCTTAAATCTGGAAGGCACCATATATTTT
CASSSLNLEGTIYF
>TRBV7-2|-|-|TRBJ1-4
TGTGCCAGCAGCCCCCAATTAGGTGCAACTAATGAAAAACTGTTTTTT
CASSPQLGATNEKLFF
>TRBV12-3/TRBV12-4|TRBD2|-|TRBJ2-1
TGTGCCAGCAGTTTAGACCTAGCGGGAGCTCCGTTCTTC
CASSLDLAGAPFF
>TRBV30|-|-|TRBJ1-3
TGTGCCTGGAGAGGGTTCCTTAGCTCTGGAAACACCATATATTTT
CAWRGFLSSGNTIYF
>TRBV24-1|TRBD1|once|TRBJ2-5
TGTGCCACCAGTGACCCCGGGACAGGGAGAGGAGAGACCCAGTACTTC
CATSDPGTGRGETQYF
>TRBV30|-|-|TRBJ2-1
TGTGCCTGGCTCCGTCCTGCCTACAATGAGCAGTTCTTC
CAWLRPAYNEQFF
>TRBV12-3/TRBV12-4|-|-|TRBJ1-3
TGTGCCAGCAGTTTGGGGGCACGGGACACCATATATTTT
CASSLGARDTIYF
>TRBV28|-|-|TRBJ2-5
TGTGCCAGCAGTTTCATCAGGGGCAACCAAGAGACCCAGTACTTC
CASSFIRGNQETQYF
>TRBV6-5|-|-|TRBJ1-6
TGTGCCAGCAGGCGACCTACGAACAATTCACCCCTCCACTTT
CASRRPTNNSPLHF
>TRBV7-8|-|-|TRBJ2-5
TGTGCCAGCAGCTTAGAAGGGAGGACCCAGTACTTC
CASSLEGRTQYF
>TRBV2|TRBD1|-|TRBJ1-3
TGTGCCAGCAGTCAACAGGGGAATACTGGAAACACCATATATTTT
CASSQQGNTGNTIYF
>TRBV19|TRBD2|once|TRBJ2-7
TGTGCCAGTAGTCCACTTGGGGCTAGCGGCTCCTACGAGCAGTACTTC
CASSPLGASGSYEQYF
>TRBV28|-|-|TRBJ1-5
TGTGCCAGCAGGGCAACGGGGGGGCCGCGTTTCAATCAGCCCCAGCATTTT
CASRATGGPRFNQPQHF
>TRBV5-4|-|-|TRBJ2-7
TGTGCCAGCAGCTTGGACAGGGACTACGAGCAGTACTTC
CASSLDRDYEQYF
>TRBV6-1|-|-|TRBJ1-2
TGTGCCAGCAGTGAGGATAGGGGCTATGGCTACACCTTC
CASSEDRGYGYTF
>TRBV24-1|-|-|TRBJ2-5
TGTGCCACCAGAGGAAACCAAGAGACCCAGTACTTC
CATRGNQETQYF
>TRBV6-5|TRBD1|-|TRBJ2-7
TGTGCCAGCAGGGGGACAGGGACCTACGAGCAGTACTTC
CASRGTGTYEQYF
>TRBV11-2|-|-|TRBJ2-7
TGTGCCAGCAGCTTAGACCAGACCTTCCCTATCGACCGGACCGAGCAGTACTTC
CASSLDQTFPIDRTEQYF
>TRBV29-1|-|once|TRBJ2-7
TGCAGCGTTGTCCCTCTGGCTGTCTCCCCCTACGAGCAGTACTTC
CSVVPLAVSPYEQYF
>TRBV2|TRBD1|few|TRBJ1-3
TGTGCCAGCAGTGAAGGGACAGGGCTTAACTCTGGAAACACCATATATTTT
CASSEGTGLNSGNTIYF
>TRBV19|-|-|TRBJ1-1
TGTGCCAGTAGGGGGGAGGGCGGCAGAGCTGAAGCTTTCTTT
CASRGEGGRAEAFF
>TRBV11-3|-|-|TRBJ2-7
TGTGCCAGCAGCTTAGACGAGACCGAGCGGAAGAGCTCCTACGAGCAGTACTTC
CASSLDETERKSSYEQYF
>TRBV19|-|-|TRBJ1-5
TGTGCCAGTAGTATTGGGACCGGTTATAGCAATCAGCCCCAGCATTTT
CASSIGTGYSNQPQHF
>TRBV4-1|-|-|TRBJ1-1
TGCGCCAGCAGCCGAGGTCCGTGGCTGAACACTGAAGCTTTCTTT
CASSRGPWLNTEAFF
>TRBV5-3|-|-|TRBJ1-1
TGTGCCAGAAGCTTGGCGGCGCGCAAGAACACTGAAGCTTTCTTT
CARSLAARKNTEAFF
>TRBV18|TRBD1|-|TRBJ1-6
TGTGCCAGCTCCTTCGGGGACAGGGAGAATTCACCCCTCCACTTT
CASSFGDRENSPLHF
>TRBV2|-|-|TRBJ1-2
TGTGCCAGCAGTGAAAACGGGGTTAGTGGGCCCTATGGCTACACCTTC
CASSENGVSGPYGYTF
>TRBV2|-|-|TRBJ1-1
TGTGCCAGCAGTGAGGCGGGTTTATCTGAAGCTTTCTTT
CASSEAGLSEAFF
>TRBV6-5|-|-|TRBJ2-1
TGTGCCAGCAGCCTTCTAGTCGGAAATGAGCAGTTCTTC
CASSLLVGNEQFF
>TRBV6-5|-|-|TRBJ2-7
TGTGCCAGCAGTCCAACCGGGACGGTAACCTACGAGCAGTACTTC
CASSPTGTVTYEQYF
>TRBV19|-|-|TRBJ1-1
TGTGCCAGTAGTATGGGGGCGGTTTTTGAAGCTTTCTTT
CASSMGAVFEAFF
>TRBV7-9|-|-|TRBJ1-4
TGTGCCAGCAGCTTAGCAAGGTGGGGTTCCGGTGAAAAACTGTTTTTT
CASSLARWGSGEKLFF
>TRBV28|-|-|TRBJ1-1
TGTGCCAGCAGTTTACCCCTCGGCGCGTTCACTGAAGCTTTCTTT
CASSLPLGAFTEAFF
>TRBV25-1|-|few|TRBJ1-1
TGTGCCAGCACCCTAAAGGTCGCAGGTGAAGCTTTCTTT
CASTLKVAGEAFF
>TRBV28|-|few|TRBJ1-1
TGTGCCACCATAGGGGGGCTGAACACTGAAGCTTTCTTT
CATIGGLNTEAFF
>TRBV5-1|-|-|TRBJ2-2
TGCGCCAGCAGCTTTCCCCTGGACGCTAACACCGGGGAGCTGTTTTTT
CASSFPLDANTGELFF
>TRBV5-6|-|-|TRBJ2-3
TGTGCCAGCAGCTTCGTCTCCACAGATACGCAGTATTTT
CASSFVSTDTQYF
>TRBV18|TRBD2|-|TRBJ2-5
TGTGCCAGCTCACCCGCGGGGCTAGCGGGCGGATTACCGCAAGAGACCCAGTACTTC
CASSPAGLAGGLPQETQYF
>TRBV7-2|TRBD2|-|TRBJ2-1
TGTGCCAGCAGCCAGAGGGGGACTAGCGGGAGGGGAGAGCAGTTCTTC
CASSQRGTSGRGEQFF
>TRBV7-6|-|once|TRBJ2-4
TGTGCCAGCAGCTTAGAGGGGGGATGGATGGCCAAAAACATTCAGTACTTC
CASSLEGGWMAKNIQYF